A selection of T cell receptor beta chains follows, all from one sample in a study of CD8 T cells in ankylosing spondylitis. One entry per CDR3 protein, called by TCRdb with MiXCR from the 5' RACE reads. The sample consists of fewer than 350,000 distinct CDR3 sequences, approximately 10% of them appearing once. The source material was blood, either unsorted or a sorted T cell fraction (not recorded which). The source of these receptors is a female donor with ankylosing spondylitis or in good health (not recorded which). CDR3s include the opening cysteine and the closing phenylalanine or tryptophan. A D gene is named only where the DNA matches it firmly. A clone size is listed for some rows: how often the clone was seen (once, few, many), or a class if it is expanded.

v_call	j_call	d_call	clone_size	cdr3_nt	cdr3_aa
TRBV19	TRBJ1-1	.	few	TGTGCCAGTAGTATAGCGGGCCGGACGGTTGAAGCTTTCTTT	CASSIAGRTVEAFF
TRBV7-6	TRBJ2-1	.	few	TGTGCCAGCAGCGCGATATTTTCTGCGGAGAATGAGCAGTTCTTC	CASSAIFSAENEQFF
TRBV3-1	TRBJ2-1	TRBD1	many	TGTGCCAGCAGCCAAATGGACAGGGGTAATGAGCAGTTCTTC	CASSQMDRGNEQFF
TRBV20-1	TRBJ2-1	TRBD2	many	TGCAGTGCTAGACTAAGGGCGGGAGGTCCGTCCTACAATGAGCAGTTCTTC	CSARLRAGGPSYNEQFF
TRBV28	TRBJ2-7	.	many	TGTGCCAGCGGAGCACAGGGTTTCGAGCAGTACTTC	CASGAQGFEQYF
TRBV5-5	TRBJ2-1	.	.	TGTGCCAGCAGCTTGCAGGGAACCTACAATGAGCAGTTCTTC	CASSLQGTYNEQFF
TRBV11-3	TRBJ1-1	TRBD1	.	TGTGCCAGCAGCTCCGGAACAGGGGGTGAAGCTTTCTTT	CASSSGTGGEAFF
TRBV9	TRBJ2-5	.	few	TGTGCCAGCAGCCTCGGAGGAAGGGGTCAAGAGACCCAGTACTTC	CASSLGGRGQETQYF
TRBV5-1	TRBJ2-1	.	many	TGCGCCAGCAGCTTGGCGTTGGGTTTGGGGGGCTACAATGAGCAGTTCTTC	CASSLALGLGGYNEQFF
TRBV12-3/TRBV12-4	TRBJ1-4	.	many	TGTGCCAGCAGTTTCGCAGGAGGTGGTGGTGAAAAACTGTTTTTT	CASSFAGGGGEKLFF
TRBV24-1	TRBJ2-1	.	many	TGTGCCACCAGTTCAGTTACAGGTAGGCTAGGGGATGAGCAGTTCTTC	CATSSVTGRLGDEQFF
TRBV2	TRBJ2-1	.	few	TGTGCCAGCAGACTAGCTGGTAATGAGCAGTTCTTC	CASRLAGNEQFF
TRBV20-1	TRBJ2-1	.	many	TGCAGTGGCGAACCGGGACTTGGATTAGAGCAGTTCTTC	CSGEPGLGLEQFF
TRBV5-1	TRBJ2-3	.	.	TGCGCCAGCAGTCCAGGGCCTTCAGATACGCAGTATTTT	CASSPGPSDTQYF
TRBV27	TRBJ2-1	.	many	TGTGCCAGCAATTTGGGGGGGCCGAACAATGAGCAGTTCTTC	CASNLGGPNNEQFF
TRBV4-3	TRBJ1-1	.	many	TGCGCCAGCAGCCAAGACCTACGGACGAACACTGAAGCTTTCTTT	CASSQDLRTNTEAFF
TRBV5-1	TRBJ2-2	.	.	TGCGCCAGCAGCTTCGAGTGGGGGGGGCCGAACACCGGGGAGCTGTTTTTT	CASSFEWGGPNTGELFF
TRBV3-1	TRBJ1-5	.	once	TGTGCCAGCAGCCTCACGTTCAATAGCAATCAGCCCCAGCATTTT	CASSLTFNSNQPQHF